This TCR beta chain was sequenced in a study of cytomegalovirus exposure and HLA in healthy donors. Study outcomes and limitations: Sequencing depth across donors, presence/absence analyses assumed, was roughly uniform. Later analysis demonstrated an association between a missense DCLRE1C variant and TCR beta V- and J-gene trimming.

A note on this clone: As yet, its antigen is unknown. One end of the junction is discordant with germline, which a read error may explain.

It was healthy bone marrow donors who served as donors. The germline CDR1 and CDR2 sequences are MGHRA and YSYEKL. The CDR3 loop spans 16 amino acids. Both 60 Vbeta primers and 13 Jbeta primers went into the PCR. As handled by the study authors: A later analysis tallied 80 million to 100 million unique TCR beta chains, some 10 million of them shared. Only in-frame clones appear in the TCRdb table, and some are missing; sequencing was by immunoSEQ multiplex PCR. The DNA gave D and trimming, while V, J and clone size come from that table. The data hold roughly 200,000 clones, with 77% observed a single time.

The V call is TRBV4-1, the J call TRBJ2-1; 8 bases are shared with TRBD2. This receptor was obtained from a woman in her sixties or seventies in good health and CMV-seropositive. Sequencing was performed on PBMCs. Here the CDR3 DNA reads TGCGCCAGCAGCCAACCCCGGAGGACTAGCTACTATGAGCAGTTCTTC. Translation: CASSQPRRTSYYEQFF.